This T cell receptor (beta chain) is drawn from a study of cytomegalovirus exposure and HLA in healthy donors. Whole-study context: From approximately 170 million T cells, an earlier analysis saw approximately 110 million unique TCR beta sequences.

Germline CDR1 and CDR2: SGHTA and FQGTGA. The CDR3 is made up of 15 amino acids. Between the trimmed V and J ends, which lost 2 bases and 0 bases, there was a span of 7 bases. Of note for this clone: What it binds is not known.

The PCR used 60 Vbeta and 13 Jbeta primers. Repertoires were generated with immunoSEQ multiplex PCR, while TCRdb's copy carries only in-frame clones and drops some. This table holds under 150,000 clones, roughly 63% found once. Study-wide results and limits: Exclusion applied to some V segments, including TRBV6-2 and TRBV6-3, as they were indistinguishable.

The chain is built from TRBV7-3 and TRBJ2-2; D is unresolved. The sequencing input was PBMCs. This sequence was found in a man aged 30 to 45 in good health and CMV-seropositive. Written as DNA, the CDR3 is TGTGCCAGCAGCTTACGCGGCTCGAACACCGGGGAGCTGTTTTTT. It is translated as CASSLRGSNTGELFF.